This TCR beta chain was retrieved from a study of T cells in localized non-small cell lung cancer. Some clones are missing from TCRdb's copy, which holds only in-frame ones; the method was immunoSEQ multiplex PCR. The repertoire consists of about 2,200 clones, with around a sixth occurring once and the leading ten covering approximately 11%. Germline CDR1 and CDR2: MDHEN and SYDVKM. CDR3 length: 15 residues. The germline V and J ends were trimmed by 4 bases and 5 bases, with 16 bases remaining between them. The chain uses TRBV28 and TRBJ2-3; D is unresolved. The sequence came from a man aged 35 to 70 with stage I squamous cell lung carcinoma. The sample here was normal lung tissue next to the tumor, taken before any cancer treatment. CDR3 residues: CASSSPGLEIDTQYF. The CDR3 DNA reads TGTGCCAGCAGTTCACCCGGGCTCGAGATAGATACGCAGTATTTT.